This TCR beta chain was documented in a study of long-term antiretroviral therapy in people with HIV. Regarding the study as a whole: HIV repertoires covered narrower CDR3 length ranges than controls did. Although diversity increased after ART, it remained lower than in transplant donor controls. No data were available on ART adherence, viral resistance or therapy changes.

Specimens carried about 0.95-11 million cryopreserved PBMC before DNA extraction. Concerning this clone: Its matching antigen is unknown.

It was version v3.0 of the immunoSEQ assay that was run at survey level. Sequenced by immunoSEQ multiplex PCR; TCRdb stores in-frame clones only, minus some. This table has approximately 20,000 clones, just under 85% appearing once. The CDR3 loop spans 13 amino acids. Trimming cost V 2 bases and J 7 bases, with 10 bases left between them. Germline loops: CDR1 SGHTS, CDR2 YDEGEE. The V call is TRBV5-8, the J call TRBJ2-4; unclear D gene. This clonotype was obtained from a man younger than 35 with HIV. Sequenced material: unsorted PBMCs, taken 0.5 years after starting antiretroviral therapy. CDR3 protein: CASSLAGRNIQYF. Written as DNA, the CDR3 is TGTGCCAGCAGCTTAGCAGGCAGGAACATTCAGTACTTC. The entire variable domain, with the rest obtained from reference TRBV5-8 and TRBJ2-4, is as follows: EAGVTQSPTHLIKTRGQQATLRCSPISGHTSVYWYQQALGLGLQFLLWYDEGEERNRGNFPPRFSGRQFPNYSSELNVNALELEDSALYLCASSLAGRNIQYFGAGTRLSVL.